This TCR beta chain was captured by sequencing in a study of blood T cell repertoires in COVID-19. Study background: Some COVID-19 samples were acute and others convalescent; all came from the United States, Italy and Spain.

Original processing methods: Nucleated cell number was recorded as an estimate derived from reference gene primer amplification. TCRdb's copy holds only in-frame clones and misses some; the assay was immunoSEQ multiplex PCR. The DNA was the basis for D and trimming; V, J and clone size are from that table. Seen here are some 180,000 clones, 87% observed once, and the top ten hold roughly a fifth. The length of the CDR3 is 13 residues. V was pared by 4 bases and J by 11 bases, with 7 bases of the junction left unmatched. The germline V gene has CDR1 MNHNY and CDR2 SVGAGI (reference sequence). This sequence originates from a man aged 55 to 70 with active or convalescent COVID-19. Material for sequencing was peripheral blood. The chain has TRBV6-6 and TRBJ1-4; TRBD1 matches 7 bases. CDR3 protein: CASSSTTGSKLFF. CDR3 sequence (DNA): TGTGCCAGCAGTTCGACGACAGGGTCGAAACTGTTTTTT.